The 4 T cell receptor beta chains reported below all come from one sample, sequenced in a study of response to subunit inactivated influenza vaccine. TCRdb called the RT-PCR reads again in MiXCR, with one record for every CDR3 protein. The sample records some 300,000 distinct CDR3 sequences, about 20% being singletons. The input for sequencing was PBMCs from blood, taken less than 22 months after vaccination. Receptors originate from a man in his fifties or sixties who received an inactivated influenza vaccine.

This clonotype was observed at least ten times. The genes are TRBV6-2 or TRBV6-3 and TRBJ1-2; 7 bases line up with TRBD1. The CDR3 consists of 14 residues. J lost 4 bases, V lost 5 bases, and 7 bases had no gene match. The germline V gene encodes CDR1 MNHEY and CDR2 SVGEGT. DNA for the CDR3: TGTGCCAGCAGTCGACAGGGTAGGAGCTATGGCTACACCTTC. This codes for CASSRQGRSYGYTF.

This clonotype showed up many times. The V and J genes are TRBV6-2 or TRBV6-3 and TRBJ2-7, with D uncertain. CDR1 MNHEY and CDR2 SVGEGT come from the germline V gene. The CDR3 consists of 13 residues. The V end lost 2 bases, the J end lost 3 bases, and 8 bases lay between the germline ends. This CDR3 reads CASSYLRGYEQYF. DNA for the CDR3: TGTGCCAGCAGTTACCTCCGCGGCTACGAGCAGTACTTC.

V is TRBV6-2 or TRBV6-3 and J is TRBJ2-7; 8 nucleotides agree with TRBD1. This CDR3 spans 17 amino acids. The V gene end was trimmed by 2 bases and the J gene end by 2 bases; junction bases not matched to a gene: 11. Per germline, CDR1 MNHEY and CDR2 SVGEGT. The CDR3 reads CASSYVAGGVLTYEQYF. Here the CDR3 DNA reads TGTGCCAGCAGTTACGTCGCAGGGGGCGTTCTCACCTACGAGCAGTACTTC.

The chain is built from TRBV4-1 and TRBJ2-1, with 9 bases fitting TRBD2. Trimming at V came to 1 base and at J to 9 bases, leaving 7 bases not matched to a gene. Germline V gives CDR1 MGHRA, CDR2 YSYEKL. The CDR3 length is 15 residues. The chain's CDR3 is CASSQGTLAGGEQFF. In DNA form, the CDR3 reads TGCGCCAGCAGCCAAGGAACACTAGCGGGCGGTGAGCAGTTCTTC.